In this sample, the clone carrying this T cell receptor beta chain turned up many times. These data come from a study of T cells in Graves' hyperthyroidism and ophthalmopathy. This CDR3 is 15 amino acids long. CDR1 is SNHLY and CDR2 is FYNNEI in the germline V gene. V was clipped by 7 bases and J by 5 bases; unmatched bases: 12. RNA transcripts yielded amplified TCR beta CDR3 regions. Carried out on the TCR CDR3, a first-round RT-PCR used the HTBI primer set. TCRdb recomputed calls from the multiplex PCR reads with MiXCR, one row per CDR3 protein. The sample comprises around 400,000 distinct CDR3 sequences, approximately 15% of which are singletons, and roughly a quarter rests with the top ten.

This TCR derives from a young woman with Graves' hyperthyroidism that later progressed to Graves' ophthalmopathy. The chain employs TRBV2 and TRBJ2-5; 8 nucleotides match TRBD2. Specimen: blood. The CDR3 DNA reads as TGTGCCAGCATCCAGGAAGCGGGAGTCCCTGAGACCCAGTACTTC. Translated, it gives CASIQEAGVPETQYF.